Detailed here is one T cell receptor (beta chain). Its antigen remains unknown. Using immunoSEQ multiplex PCR, the repertoire was profiled, and TCRdb retains in-frame clones only, with some absent. Of about 110,000 clones in the sample, 80% to 85% were seen once. The entry originates in a study of T cell responses to AZD1222 COVID-19 vaccine. General observations from the study: Donors skewed white British and female; clonal diversity was possibly underestimated.

Sequencing used peripheral blood, obtained on day 0 of AZD1222 vaccination. This TCR derives from an adult in good health.

The CDR3: CASSTAGTVLQGYTF. CDR3 bases: TGTGCCAGTAGTACAGCTGGGACCGTCCTCCAAGGCTACACCTTC. The gene calls are TRBV19 and TRBJ1-2, with D possibly TRBD1 on 5 matching bases. CDR3 length: 15 amino acids. Germline CDR1 is LNHDA and CDR2 is SQIVND (reference sequence). V was cut by 4 bases and J by 8 bases, with 20 bases left in between.